The 4 T cell receptor beta chains reported below all come from one sample, sequenced in a study of CD8 T cells in ankylosing spondylitis (dated by TCRdb to 2016 to 2017). The paper as a whole reports these results and caveats: A TCR beta motif made up of about eight highly homologous amino acid variants appeared to be characteristic of blood from ankylosing spondylitis patients.

Their antigens remain unidentified. The library was prepared using 5' RACE. The sequencer was an Illumina HiSeq 2500. TCRdb reworked the public reads: Q25 trimming with fastp, MiXCR clone assembly, productive beta chains retained. Each entry merges the rows of one CDR3 protein and shows their most common DNA and genes. The sample table records some 200,000 distinct CDR3 sequences; roughly 6.6% of these occur just once. Of the sample, over 12% is held by the ten largest clones. The sample comprised blood, either unsorted or a sorted T cell fraction (not recorded which). The receptor set was obtained from a male donor with ankylosing spondylitis.

This clonotype occurred many times. This chain uses TRBV5-6 with TRBJ2-7; D remains ambiguous. The germline CDR1 and CDR2 sequences are SGHDT and YYEEEE. V dropped 1 base and J dropped 2 bases, with 4 bases sitting between them. The CDR3 runs to 12 residues. The CDR3 protein is CASSLRAYEQYF. As DNA, the CDR3 is TGTGCCAGCAGCTTGCGGGCCTACGAGCAGTACTTC.

V gene TRBV6-4 combines with J gene TRBJ2-7, with a tentative D call TRBD2 (5 bases). The germline V gene has CDR1 MRHNA and CDR2 SNTAGT. The CDR3 has 15 residues. Trimming cost V 6 bases and J 3 bases, with 18 bases left between them. DNA of the CDR3: TGTGCCAGCAGCTGGGTTTCCACTAGAGGCTACGAGCAGTACTTC. Its protein product is CASSWVSTRGYEQYF.

This clonotype showed up many times. This chain joins TRBV15 and TRBJ2-3, with a tentative D call TRBD2 (5 bases). Germline CDR1 and CDR2: LNHNV and YYDKDF (reference sequence). CDR3 length: 13 residues. V shed 5 bases and J shed 3 bases, with 9 bases lying between them. The CDR3 spells CATSLRRTDTQYF. In nucleotides, the CDR3 is TGTGCCACCAGCCTACGGAGGACAGATACGCAGTATTTT.

The V call is TRBV10-1, the J call TRBJ1-6; 10 bases map to TRBD1. The V segment lost 6 bases and the J segment 0 bases; nucleotides outside the gene matches: 8. Germline CDR1 is WNHNN and CDR2 is SYGVQD (reference sequence). CDR3 size: 18 residues. DNA of the CDR3: TGCGCCAGCAGCCCGGGACAGGGGACTCCCTCCTATAATTCACCCCTCCACTTT. Protein product: CASSPGQGTPSYNSPLHF.